Shown below are 18 T cell receptor beta chains from a single sample sequenced in a study of shared clonotypes between healthy human individuals. Libraries were prepared by immunoSEQ multiplex PCR; TCRdb keeps only in-frame clonotypes and omits some of them. This sample has about 1.5 million clones; over 95% occur once, and the top ten carry over 1%. The sequenced sample consisted of naive CD4+ T cells sorted from blood. Subset reported: CD45RA+ positively selected. The receptors stem from a man younger than 45 in good health.

This clone was counted a few times. Other nucleotide sequences in the sample specify the same CDR3. V usage is TRBV28 and J usage is TRBJ1-5, with 7 bases identical to TRBD1. Germline V gene sequence: CDR1 MDHEN, CDR2 SYDVKM. Trimming at V came to 2 bases and at J to 6 bases, leaving 4 bases not matched to a gene. The CDR3 runs 14 residues. This CDR3 reads CASSLLGGGQPQHF. The CDR3 region has the DNA TGTGCCAGCAGTTTACTAGGGGGCGGTCAGCCCCAGCATTTT.

The chain carries TRBV19 and TRBJ2-7, with unresolved D. Germline V CDR1 and CDR2: LNHDA, SQIVND (reference sequence). V was pared by 0 bases and J by 6 bases, with 18 bases between. The CDR3 length is 16 residues. The CDR3 loop reads CASSIDLGAPTGEQYF. The CDR3 nucleotides are TGTGCCAGTAGTATAGATCTTGGCGCTCCGACTGGCGAGCAGTACTTC.

The chain joins TRBV15 to TRBJ1-5; unclear D gene. The germline V gene encodes CDR1 LNHNV and CDR2 YYDKDF (reference sequence). The V end lost 0 bases, the J end lost 9 bases, and 6 bases lay between the germline ends. This CDR3 comprises 12 residues. The DNA for the CDR3 is TGTGCCACCAGCAGAGATGGACGGCCCCAGCATTTT. It encodes CATSRDGRPQHF.

The V and J genes are TRBV7-2 and TRBJ2-5; D may be TRBD2 (5 bases). The germline V gene encodes CDR1 SGHTA and CDR2 FQGNSA. Deletions cut 1 base from V and 5 bases from J, with 20 bases between. The CDR3 extends over 17 amino acids. The CDR3 nucleotides read TGTGCCAGCAGCTTAGAGCCTCGGAGGCTTGGCGGGGAGACCCAGTACTTC. It is translated as CASSLEPRRLGGETQYF.

The DNA for the CDR3 is TGTGCCAGCAGCTTAGCTCGCCTAGCCCAAGAGACCCAGTACTTC. Residues: CASSLARLAQETQYF. V is TRBV7-8 and J is TRBJ2-5; TRBD2 is a possible D gene (5 bases). The CDR3 spans 15 residues. Trimming shortened V by 0 bases and J by 1 base, and 9 bases separated the two germline ends. CDR1 and CDR2 from the germline V gene are SGHVS and FQNEAQ.

V and J are TRBV4-3 and TRBJ2-1; 13 nucleotides align to TRBD2. The CDR3 is 15 residues long. The J segment lost 6 bases and the V segment lost 4 bases, leaving 3 bases of the junction unmatched. Germline assignment: CDR1 LGHNA and CDR2 YSLEER. This CDR3 is CASSRGLAGVNEQFF. CDR3 coding DNA: TGCGCCAGCAGCCGCGGACTAGCGGGAGTCAATGAGCAGTTCTTC.

This rearrangement joins TRBV7-6 to TRBJ2-7; tentatively, D is TRBD2 (7 bases). Germline V gene lookup returns CDR1 SGHVS and CDR2 FNYEAQ. CDR3 size: 13 residues. The V gene lost 1 base and the J gene lost 7 bases, with 11 bases spanning the gap. CDR3 coding DNA: TGTGCCAGCAGCTTAGGGGAGGGGGGAGAGCAGTACTTC. Encoded protein: CASSLGEGGEQYF.

The chain couples TRBV10-1 to TRBJ2-1; possibly TRBD2 for D (5 bases). The CDR3 length is 15 residues. V was cut by 0 bases and J by 6 bases, with 12 bases left in between. Germline CDR1 is WNHNN and CDR2 is SYGVQD (reference sequence). CDR3 residues: CASSESTGIGNEQFF. As DNA, the CDR3 is TGCGCCAGCAGTGAGTCGACGGGAATCGGCAATGAGCAGTTCTTC.

This chain connects TRBV7-2 to TRBJ2-1, with D unresolved. V was pared by 1 base and J by 6 bases, with 7 bases between. In germline, CDR1 is SGHTA, CDR2 FQGNSA. The CDR3 is made up of 13 amino acids. The CDR3 region is CASSLDIVNEQFF. The CDR3 DNA reads as TGTGCCAGCAGCTTAGATATCGTCAATGAGCAGTTCTTC. Combining the CDR3 with reference TRBV7-2 and TRBJ2-1 gives the whole variable domain GAGVSQSPSNKVTEKGKDVELRCDPISGHTALYWYRQSLGQGLEFLIYFQGNSAPDKSGLPSDRFSAERTGGSVSTLTIQRTQQEDSAVYLCASSLDIVNEQFFGPGTRLTVL.

On this clone itself: The sample contains more than one DNA sequence encoding this CDR3. The rearrangement joins TRBV5-1 to TRBJ2-1; TRBD1 aligns across 7 bases. The CDR3 spans 15 residues. The germline V gene has CDR1 SGHRS and CDR2 YFSETQ. V shed 0 bases, J shed 2 bases, and the junction held 2 bases outside the gene matches. The CDR3 loop reads CASSLVQGAYNEQFF. The CDR3 DNA is TGCGCCAGCAGCTTGGTTCAGGGGGCCTACAATGAGCAGTTCTTC.

The rearrangement uses TRBV5-1 and TRBJ2-1; 10 positions match TRBD2. The CDR3 loop spans 16 amino acids. The V gene end was trimmed by 4 bases and the J gene end by 3 bases; junction bases not matched to a gene: 7. Germline CDR1 reads SGHRS; CDR2 reads YFSETQ. The CDR3 loop is CASSQGLAGVYNEQFF. CDR3 bases: TGCGCCAGCAGCCAAGGTCTAGCGGGAGTCTACAATGAGCAGTTCTTC.

This chain joins TRBV6-1 and TRBJ1-3; D not resolved. The V gene's germline CDR1 is MNHNS and CDR2 SASEGT. V was pared by 0 bases and J by 2 bases, with 11 bases between. This CDR3 contains 16 residues. The CDR3 is CASSEAWASPGNTIYF. CDR3 nucleotide sequence: TGTGCCAGCAGTGAAGCGTGGGCCTCCCCTGGAAACACCATATATTTT.

The gene calls are TRBV7-2 and TRBJ2-4, with D possibly called TRBD1 or TRBD2 (5 bases each). Germline-derived CDR1 and CDR2 are SGHTA and FQGNSA. The CDR3 loop spans 16 amino acids. V lost 5 bases to trimming and J lost 0 bases, with 14 bases between them. Written as DNA, the CDR3 is TGTGCCAGCAGCCCCCCAGGGACCATAGCCAAAAACATTCAGTACTTC. It translates to CASSPPGTIAKNIQYF.

The chain carries TRBV18 and TRBJ1-2; 7 bases align to TRBD1. Germline V gene data show CDR1 as KGHSH and CDR2 as LQKENI. V gave up 6 bases and J gave up 2 bases; unmatched junction bases: 6. This CDR3 comprises 14 residues. CDR3 sequence: CASSTSQGNYGYTF. CDR3 coding DNA: TGTGCCAGCTCCACTTCACAGGGGAACTATGGCTACACCTTC.

Concerning this clone itself: The identical CDR3 is also encoded by other nucleotide sequences in the sample. The chain is built from TRBV5-1 and TRBJ2-1; D unclear. From germline, CDR1 is SGHRS and CDR2 YFSETQ. There are 14 residues in the CDR3. The germline V and J ends were trimmed by 0 bases and 4 bases, with 8 bases remaining between them. DNA for the CDR3: TGCGCCAGCAGCTTGGGGCAGATTTACAATGAGCAGTTCTTC. Translation: CASSLGQIYNEQFF.

The genes are TRBV10-3 and TRBJ2-1; D perhaps matches TRBD2 (7 bases). The ends were cut back, 7 bases at V and 7 bases at J, with 20 bases in the middle. The germline V gene encodes CDR1 ENHRY and CDR2 SYGVKD. The CDR3 runs 15 residues. The CDR3 is CAITTGGGALNEQFF. The CDR3, as DNA: TGTGCCATCACGACCGGCGGGGGCGCTTTAAATGAGCAGTTCTTC.

The count of this clone is one. Other DNA sequences from this sample encode an identical CDR3 as well. This chain links TRBV9 with TRBJ2-2; 9 nucleotides align to TRBD2. Germline values: CDR1 SGDLS, CDR2 YYNGEE. There are 14 residues in the CDR3. With V trimmed by 0 bases and J by 7 bases, 1 base remained unmatched. CDR3 region: CASSVVSGSGELFF. The CDR3 DNA is TGTGCCAGCAGCGTAGTTAGCGGGAGCGGGGAGCTGTTTTTT.

The rearrangement uses TRBV19 and TRBJ2-1; 11 positions agree with TRBD2. The germline V gene encodes CDR1 LNHDA and CDR2 SQIVND (reference sequence). With V trimmed by 5 bases and J by 4 bases, 10 bases remained unmatched. The CDR3 has 17 amino acids. The CDR3 DNA reads as TGTGCCAGTAGTCCCCCCGTCGGGACTAGCGGTTACAATGAGCAGTTCTTC. It encodes CASSPPVGTSGYNEQFF.